This is a list of T cell receptor beta chains from one sample in a study of blood T cell repertoires in COVID-19. Clones were sequenced by immunoSEQ multiplex PCR, and TCRdb holds only the in-frame ones, with some missing. Altogether about 83,000 clones are present, about nine tenths being singletons, with the ten largest covering 16%. The sequenced sample consisted of peripheral blood. Every receptor here comes from a woman at least 80 years old with active or convalescent COVID-19. Each CDR3 is given with its conserved first and last residue. D genes are given only for firm matches. Some rows mark clone size as missing; the rest say once, few, many or name a class of expanded clone.

v_gene	d_gene	j_gene	abundance	CDR3nt	CDR3aa
TRBV5-1	-	TRBJ1-6	-	TGCGCCAGCAGCTTGGGCCGGGGTGCGAACTATAATTCACCCCTCCACTTT	CASSLGRGANYNSPLHF
TRBV7-9	-	TRBJ2-3	-	TGTGCCAGCAGCTTAGCGGACAACACAGATACGCAGTATTTT	CASSLADNTDTQYF
TRBV5-4	-	TRBJ2-3	-	TGTGCCAGCAGCAAAGGACTGACTCAGTCAGATACGCAGTATTTT	CASSKGLTQSDTQYF
TRBV28	TRBD1	TRBJ1-4	-	TGTGCCAGCAGCGGTAGGGACAGGGGGAATGAAAAACTGTTTTTT	CASSGRDRGNEKLFF
TRBV10-3	TRBD1	TRBJ2-7	-	TGTGCCATCAGCCTAGTGACAGGGGCCTACGAGCAGTACTTC	CAISLVTGAYEQYF
TRBV11-2	TRBD1	TRBJ1-2	-	TGTGCCAGCAGCTTAGGGGCCGGACAGGGGGCCGGGGGCTACACCTTC	CASSLGAGQGAGGYTF
TRBV11-2	-	TRBJ2-2	once	TGTGCCAGCAGCTCCCTCTCAGGGCGGGGCGGGGAGCTGTTTTTT	CASSSLSGRGGELFF
TRBV4-1	-	TRBJ2-2	-	TGCGCCAGCAGCCAAGTAGGGGTCACCGGGGAGCTGTTTTTT	CASSQVGVTGELFF
TRBV12-3/TRBV12-4	-	TRBJ1-3	-	TGTGCCAGCAGTTTAGCGGGAGCCACCATATATTTT	CASSLAGATIYF
TRBV28	-	TRBJ1-6	-	TGTGCCAGCAGACCTTCTACAGGGAGTTCACCCCTCCACTTT	CASRPSTGSSPLHF
TRBV7-2	TRBD2	TRBJ2-1	-	TGTGCCAGCAGCCCCCGGACTAGCGGGGTCATCGAGCAGTTCTTC	CASSPRTSGVIEQFF
TRBV3-1/TRBV3-2	-	TRBJ2-3	-	TGTGCCAGCAGCCGAAACCCGAGTTTCAGCACAGATACGCAGTATTTT	CASSRNPSFSTDTQYF
TRBV18	TRBD2	TRBJ2-5	-	TGTGCCAGCTCACTTCAAGCGGGGGGCACCCAAGAGACCCAGTACTTC	CASSLQAGGTQETQYF
TRBV7-8	-	TRBJ1-2	-	TGTGCCAGCAGCAATCACAGGGAAGCGGGGGACTATGGCTACACCTTC	CASSNHREAGDYGYTF
TRBV19	-	TRBJ1-3	once	TGTGCCAGTAGTATTCTTCCCCAGGGCTCTGGAAACACCATATATTTT	CASSILPQGSGNTIYF
TRBV3-1/TRBV3-2	-	TRBJ1-4	-	TGTGCCAGCAGCCAAGCGGCAGGGCGGAGCGAAAAACTGTTTTTT	CASSQAAGRSEKLFF
TRBV7-9	-	TRBJ1-3	-	TGTGCCAGCAGCCCTAACCTAGGAAACACCATATATTTT	CASSPNLGNTIYF
TRBV20-1	-	TRBJ2-3	-	TGCAGTGCTAGTACTACAGGAAGCACAGATACGCAGTATTTT	CSASTTGSTDTQYF
TRBV30	-	TRBJ2-7	-	TGTGCCTGGAGTGTCCAGACCTACGAGCAGTACTTC	CAWSVQTYEQYF
TRBV5-1	TRBD2	TRBJ2-1	-	TGCGCCAGCCACCCGGGTAGCGGGGTCTACCCGAGGTACAATGAGCAGTTCTTC	CASHPGSGVYPRYNEQFF
TRBV18	TRBD1	TRBJ1-6	-	TGTGCCAGCTCACCATACGAGCCAGGGGGGAATTCACCCCTCCACTTT	CASSPYEPGGNSPLHF
TRBV19	TRBD1	TRBJ1-2	-	TGTGCCAGTAGTATAGACCCGGACAGGGACCCTAACTATGGCTACACCTTC	CASSIDPDRDPNYGYTF
TRBV5-1	TRBD1	TRBJ2-1	-	TGCGCCAGCAGCTTTACAGGGGGTCGTTACAATGAGCAGTTCTTC	CASSFTGGRYNEQFF
TRBV28	-	TRBJ1-6	-	TGTGCCAGCAGTTTGGGAGGTAGGACTTCACCCCTCCACTTT	CASSLGGRTSPLHF
TRBV5-6	TRBD1	TRBJ2-7	-	TGTGCCAGCAGCTTCCGACAGGGACCCTACGAGCAGTACTTC	CASSFRQGPYEQYF
TRBV5-4	-	TRBJ1-2	-	TGTGCCAGCAGCCGCGACGGCCGGTGGGGCGAGCGATATGGCTACACCTTC	CASSRDGRWGERYGYTF
TRBV7-3	-	TRBJ2-4	-	TGTGCCAGCAGTCAAGAGGCGGGGAGTGGGAACATTCAGTACTTC	CASSQEAGSGNIQYF
TRBV19	TRBD2	TRBJ2-3	-	TGTGCCACCGCTAGCGGAAGAAGCACAGATACGCAGTATTTT	CATASGRSTDTQYF
TRBV13	-	TRBJ2-7	-	TGTGCCAGCAGCTTAAGCAGGGCAGGCGAGCAGTACTTC	CASSLSRAGEQYF
TRBV19	-	TRBJ2-7	-	TGTGCCAGTAGTATCGGGAAGGGATCCTACGAGCAGTACTTC	CASSIGKGSYEQYF
TRBV4-1	-	TRBJ1-1	-	TGCGCCAGCAGCCAGCAAATGACAGCTAACACTGAAGCTTTCTTT	CASSQQMTANTEAFF
TRBV7-3	TRBD2	TRBJ2-3	-	TGTGCCAGCAGCTTAATGGGACTAGCAACAGATACGCAGTATTTT	CASSLMGLATDTQYF
TRBV28	-	TRBJ2-3	-	TGTGCCAGCAGTTCTCCCGGGCAGGGCGGCCTTAGCACAGATACGCAGTATTTT	CASSSPGQGGLSTDTQYF
TRBV4-3	-	TRBJ2-3	-	TGCGCCAGCAGCCCGGGTCGGGCTGGGACAACTCGGACAGATACGCAGTATTTT	CASSPGRAGTTRTDTQYF
TRBV15	-	TRBJ1-5	-	TGTGCCACCAGCAGAGCCGGCAATCAGCCCCAGCATTTT	CATSRAGNQPQHF
TRBV4-1	TRBD1	TRBJ2-3	-	TGCGCCAGCAGCCAAGGACTTAGGGCAGGGGGTATCACAGATACGCAGTATTTT	CASSQGLRAGGITDTQYF
TRBV19	TRBD1	TRBJ2-1	-	TGTGCCAGTACGGACAGGGTACCCTACAATGAGCAGTTCTTC	CASTDRVPYNEQFF
TRBV10-3	TRBD2	TRBJ2-5	-	TGTGCCATCAGTGGCGGGGGGGCCCTCCAAGAGACCCAGTACTTC	CAISGGGALQETQYF
TRBV28	-	TRBJ1-5	-	TGTGCCAGCGTTCAGGGTAATCAGCCCCAGCATTTT	CASVQGNQPQHF
TRBV2	-	TRBJ1-2	-	TGTGCCGACCGGGGGTTAGGGGGCTACACCTTC	CADRGLGGYTF
TRBV7-2	TRBD1	TRBJ1-5	-	TGTGCCAGCAGCTTGGGACAGGGTCTTCAGCCCCAGCATTTT	CASSLGQGLQPQHF
TRBV14	TRBD1	TRBJ1-4	-	TGTGCCAGCAGCTCGGGACAGATTAATGAAAAACTGTTTTTT	CASSSGQINEKLFF
TRBV7-2	TRBD1	TRBJ1-5	-	TGTGCCAGCAGCGCCCGGGGGACAGGGGGACAGCCCCAGCATTTT	CASSARGTGGQPQHF
TRBV28	-	TRBJ1-2	-	TGTGCCAGCAGCCGGGAACTCTATGGCTACACCTTC	CASSRELYGYTF
TRBV15	TRBD2	TRBJ2-5	-	TGTGCCACCAGCGGGGCTAGCGGGGGGTACCAAGAGACCCAGTACTTC	CATSGASGGYQETQYF
TRBV2	-	TRBJ1-4	-	TGTGCCAGCTGTAGCGGGGGCGAAAAACTGTTTTTT	CASCSGGEKLFF
TRBV27	-	TRBJ1-5	-	TGTGCCAGTCGGCGGGCTTACGGCAATCAGCCCCAGCATTTT	CASRRAYGNQPQHF
TRBV6-5	-	TRBJ2-5	-	TGTGCCAGCAGTCACGGGAGTCGGACCCAGTACTTC	CASSHGSRTQYF
TRBV6-2/TRBV6-3	-	TRBJ2-3	-	TGTGCCAGCAGTCATGTTGTAGATACGCAGTATTTT	CASSHVVDTQYF
TRBV4-1	-	TRBJ1-6	-	TGCGCCAGCAGCCAAGATTCGGTATCCTCACCCCTCCACTTT	CASSQDSVSSPLHF
TRBV1	-	TRBJ2-7	-	TGCACCAGCAGCCAAGGACTGGGACAGGGTAACGAGCAGTACTTC	CTSSQGLGQGNEQYF
TRBV9	-	TRBJ2-1	-	TGTGCCAGCAGCCCCGCGGGCAATGAGCAGTTCTTC	CASSPAGNEQFF
TRBV24-1	-	TRBJ1-5	-	TGTGCCACCAGTGATGCACAGGGGCCCCAGCATTTT	CATSDAQGPQHF
TRBV5-5	TRBD1	TRBJ2-7	-	TGTGCCAGCAGCTTGGGTGAAGGGACAGGGTTCTACGAGCAGTACTTC	CASSLGEGTGFYEQYF